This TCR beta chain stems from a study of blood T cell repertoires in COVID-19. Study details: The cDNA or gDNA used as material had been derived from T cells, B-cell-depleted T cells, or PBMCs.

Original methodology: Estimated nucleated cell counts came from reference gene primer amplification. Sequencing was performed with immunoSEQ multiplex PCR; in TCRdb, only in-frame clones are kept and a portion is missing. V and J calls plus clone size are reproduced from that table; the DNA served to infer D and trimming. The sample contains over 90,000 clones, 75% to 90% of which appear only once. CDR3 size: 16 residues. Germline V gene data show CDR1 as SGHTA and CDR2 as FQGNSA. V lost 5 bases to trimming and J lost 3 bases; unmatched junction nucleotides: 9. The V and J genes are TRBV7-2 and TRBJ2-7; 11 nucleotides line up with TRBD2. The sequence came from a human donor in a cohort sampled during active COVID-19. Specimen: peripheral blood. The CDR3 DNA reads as TGTGCCAGCAGCCCCCGCGGGACTAGCGGTGGCTACGAGCAGTACTTC. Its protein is CASSPRGTSGGYEQYF.